These 10 T cell receptor beta chains were all obtained from the same sample, sequenced in a study of cytomegalovirus exposure and HLA in healthy donors. It was with 60 Vbeta and 13 Jbeta primers that the PCR ran. Sequencing was performed with immunoSEQ multiplex PCR; in TCRdb, only in-frame clones are kept and a portion is missing. The sample lists about 160,000 clones; 82% were seen once. The sequenced material came from PBMCs. These TCRs come from a male donor in good health and CMV-seropositive.

The chain is built from TRBV27 and TRBJ2-7; no clear D. V dropped 6 bases and J dropped 2 bases, with 14 bases sitting between them. Germline CDR1 is MNHEY and CDR2 is SMNVEV (reference sequence). CDR3 size: 14 residues. CDR3 coding DNA: TGTGCCAGCAGCCCCGAAACTACCGCCTACGAGCAGTACTTC. It specifies CASSPETTAYEQYF.

This clone was seen only a few times. This chain links TRBV2 with TRBJ2-1; 11 bases are shared with TRBD2. The CDR3 consists of 16 residues. V shed 8 bases and J 4 bases; nucleotides not matched to a gene: 10. CDR1 SNHLY and CDR2 FYNNEI come from the germline V gene. CDR3 sequence: CASFSLGLAEYNEQFF. CDR3 in DNA: TGTGCCAGCTTTAGCCTGGGACTAGCGGAGTACAATGAGCAGTTCTTC.

CDR3 sequence (DNA): TGTGCCAGCAGCCACGGACTAGCGGGGGGTAACGAGCAGTACTTC. Amino acids: CASSHGLAGGNEQYF. The V gene is TRBV5-4, the J gene TRBJ2-7; 14 nucleotides align to TRBD2. The CDR3 is 15 amino acids. Germline V CDR1 and CDR2: SGHNT, YYREEE (reference sequence). V was pared by 4 bases and J by 5 bases, with 5 bases of the junction left unmatched. The full variable domain, its missing parts supplied by reference TRBV5-4 and TRBJ2-7, is ETGVTQSPTHLIKTRGQQVTLRCSSQSGHNTVSWYQQALGQGPQFIFQYYREEENGRGNFPPRFSGLQFPNYSSELNVNALELDDSALYLCASSHGLAGGNEQYFGPGTRLTVT.

The chain carries TRBV10-1 and TRBJ2-7, with D maybe TRBD1 (5 bases). V was clipped by 4 bases and J by 2 bases, with 15 bases between them. CDR1 is WNHNN and CDR2 is SYGVQD in the germline V gene (reference sequence). The CDR3 is made up of 15 amino acids. The CDR3 DNA follows: TGCGCCAGCAGTGTTGGGGCAGGATCCCCCTACGAGCAGTACTTC. Translated, it gives CASSVGAGSPYEQYF.

This sequence joins TRBV28 and TRBJ2-7; tentatively, D is TRBD2 (6 bases). The V end was cut by 2 bases, the J end by 2 bases, with 7 bases between. CDR1 is MDHEN, CDR2 SYDVKM, per germline. This CDR3 contains 13 residues. CDR3 region: CASSLLAPYEQYF. For the CDR3, the DNA is TGTGCCAGCAGTTTACTAGCGCCCTACGAGCAGTACTTC.

This sequence joins TRBV14 and TRBJ1-2; 8 nucleotides line up with TRBD1. CDR3 length equals 17 residues. Unmatched junction bases numbered 12, after V lost 2 bases and J lost 4 bases. Germline values: CDR1 SGHDN, CDR2 FVKESK. The CDR3 nucleotides are TGTGCCAGCAGCCAACGATCATGGACAGGGCAGATCTATGGCTACACCTTC. Protein product: CASSQRSWTGQIYGYTF. The whole variable domain, filled in from reference TRBV14 and TRBJ1-2, reads EAGVTQFPSHSVIEKGQTVTLRCDPISGHDNLYWYRRVMGKEIKFLLHFVKESKQDESGMPNNRFLAERTGGTYSTLKVQPAELEDSGVYFCASSQRSWTGQIYGYTFGSGTRLTVV.

This clone was detected only once. V usage is TRBV7-2 and J usage is TRBJ1-5; TRBD1 aligns across 7 bases. This CDR3 comprises 12 residues. Germline assignment: CDR1 SGHTA and CDR2 FQGNSA. Germline trimming cut 5 bases from V and 11 bases from J; bases unmatched to any gene: 6. CDR3 DNA sequence: TGTGCCAGCAGCCGACAGGGCTCGGCCCAGCATTTT. Translated: CASSRQGSAQHF.

V gene TRBV5-1 combines with J gene TRBJ2-1, with 14 bases identical to TRBD2. Germline V CDR1 and CDR2: SGHRS, YFSETQ. The ends lost 4 bases at V and 8 bases at J; junction bases unmatched: 11. The CDR3 contains 17 residues. CDR3 in DNA: TGCGCCAGCAGCCAGTCCCAGGGACTAGCGGGAGCTCATGAGCAGTTCTTC. Its translation: CASSQSQGLAGAHEQFF.

V is TRBV28 and J is TRBJ1-2; 10 nucleotides align to TRBD1. V lost 6 bases to trimming and J lost 7 bases; unmatched junction nucleotides: 14. CDR3 length: 16 residues. CDR1 MDHEN and CDR2 SYDVKM come from the germline V gene. CDR3 in amino acids: CASRTPRQGAISGYTF. The CDR3, as DNA: TGTGCCAGCAGGACCCCCCGACAGGGGGCTATTAGTGGCTACACCTTC.

This clone was observed a single time. V usage is TRBV7-2 and J usage is TRBJ1-2, with 9 positions matching TRBD1. Germline CDR1 and CDR2: SGHTA and FQGNSA. The CDR3 has 12 amino acids. Trimming took 4 bases from V and 14 from J; bases not matched to a gene: 8. In DNA form, the CDR3 reads TGTGCCAGCAGCTCCGGGACAGGGAGGAGGACCTTC. This sequence encodes CASSSGTGRRTF.